The clone carrying this TCR beta chain showed up many times. Its antigen is as yet unknown. Germline V lookup: CDR1 LNHNV, CDR2 YYDKDF (reference sequence). The CDR3 totals 15 residues. V was shortened by 3 bases and J by 4 bases, with 13 bases between the two germline ends. In TCRdb, the PCR reads were re-called with MiXCR into one record per CDR3 protein. The sample has approximately 550,000 distinct CDR3 sequences; roughly 25% are singletons. The data belong to a study of molecular identifiers for immune sequencing clone quantification. The study's findings and limits: Jurkat TCR RNA from one cell was spiked into about a million naive cells, and it was reportedly detectable there.

Source material for naive CD8 libraries was about 19,000 to 1,100,000 sorted cells, with 10%, 30% or 50% RNA. Sorting captured naive CD8 T cells as CD8+CD4-CCR7+CD45RA+. The TCR sequence derives from a human donor in good health. Some libraries in this study had Jurkat cell RNA spiked in. The chain employs TRBV15 and TRBJ2-1, with no clear D. The sequencing input was naive CD8+ T cells from blood, with Jurkat cell RNA spiked in. Subset of the sample: FACS-sorted CD8+CD4-CCR7+CD45RA+ naive T cells. The CDR3 loop is CATSSKPMGYNEQFF. The CDR3, as DNA: TGTGCCACCAGCAGTAAACCAATGGGGTACAATGAGCAGTTCTTC.